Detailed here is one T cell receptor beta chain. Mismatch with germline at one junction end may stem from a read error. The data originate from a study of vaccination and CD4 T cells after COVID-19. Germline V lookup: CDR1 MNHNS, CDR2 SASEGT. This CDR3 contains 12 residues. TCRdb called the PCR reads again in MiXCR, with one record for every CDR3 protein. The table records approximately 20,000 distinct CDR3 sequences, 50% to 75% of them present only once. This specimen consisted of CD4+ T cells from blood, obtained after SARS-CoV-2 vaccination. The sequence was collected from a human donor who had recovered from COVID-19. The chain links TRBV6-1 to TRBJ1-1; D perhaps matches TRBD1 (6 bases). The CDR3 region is CASSGGGTGAFF. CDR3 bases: TGTGCCAGCAGTGGAGGGGGGACTGGAGCTTTCTTT.